The T cell receptor beta chain described here comes from a study of T cell responses to AZD1222 COVID-19 vaccine. Sequencing used immunoSEQ multiplex PCR; TCRdb keeps in-frame clones, though not all of them. The sample records more than 95,000 clones, around 91% being singletons. V gave up 4 bases and J gave up 11 bases, with 9 bases separating them. CDR3 length equals 12 residues. Germline CDR1 and CDR2: SNHLY and FYNNEI. The TCR was taken from an adult who received the AZD1222 COVID-19 vaccine. Here the sequenced sample was peripheral blood, taken 28 days after the second AZD1222 dose. The chain uses TRBV2 and TRBJ1-6; D uncertain. The CDR3 is CASSASGAPLHF. The CDR3 nucleotides read TGTGCCAGCAGTGCCAGTGGTGCACCCCTCCACTTT.